The source of this TCR beta chain is a study of T cells in Graves' hyperthyroidism and ophthalmopathy. Background on the study: Upon initial diagnosis and before any treatment, peripheral blood was collected. Points from the study as a whole: Ophthalmopathy could be told apart from stable hyperthyroidism with a 13 V-J model. Researchers found most expanded thyroid clonotypes above 0.001 in blood as well.

At least ten counts were recorded for this clonotype. The antigen remains unidentified. The CDR3 runs to 13 residues. Trimming cost V 6 bases and J 8 bases; bases outside gene matches: 4. Germline V CDR1 and CDR2: SGHDN, FVKESK. The source material, RNA transcripts, was used to amplify TCR beta CDR3 regions. During a first-round RT-PCR of the TCR CDR3, the HTBI primer set was used. Using its own MiXCR run on the multiplex PCR reads, TCRdb lists one record per CDR3 protein. The table lists 640,000 or so distinct CDR3 sequences, 12% to 15% of them singletons. Lactation, pregnancy, other autoimmune disease or uncontrolled infection led to exclusion of patients.

This sequence joins TRBV14 and TRBJ2-1; TRBD1 aligns across 10 bases. Sequencing was done on a sample of blood. The clonotype originates from a woman between 18 and 30 years old with Graves' ophthalmopathy. CDR3 DNA sequence: TGTGCCAGCAGTCGGGACAGGGGCCATGAGCAGTTCTTC. This translates into CASSRDRGHEQFF. Filled out from reference TRBV14 and TRBJ2-1, the complete variable domain reads EAGVTQFPSHSVIEKGQTVTLRCDPISGHDNLYWYRRVMGKEIKFLLHFVKESKQDESGMPNNRFLAERTGGTYSTLKVQPAELEDSGVYFCASSRDRGHEQFFGPGTRLTVL.